These 22 T cell receptor beta chains share one sample of origin, sequenced in a study of T cells in Graves' hyperthyroidism and ophthalmopathy. RNA transcripts served as the template for amplifying TCR beta CDR3 regions. The TCR CDR3 first-round RT-PCR relied on the HTBI primer set. TCRdb independently ran MiXCR on the multiplex PCR reads; one entry per CDR3 protein. The sample has around 540,000 distinct CDR3 sequences, approximately 16% seen once; the top ten hold 25% to 30%. The sequenced sample consisted of blood. The receptors were gathered from a woman younger than 45 with Graves' ophthalmopathy.

The chain links TRBV5-6 to TRBJ2-7; no clear D gene. CDR3 length equals 14 residues. Trimming removed 0 bases from V and 4 bases from J, with 11 bases in between. Per the germline V gene, CDR1 is SGHDT and CDR2 is YYEEEE. CDR3 loop: CASSLGSPAYEQYF. CDR3 DNA: TGTGCCAGCAGCTTGGGGTCCCCGGCGTACGAGCAGTACTTC.

The chain uses TRBV7-9 and TRBJ2-2, with 8 bases lining up with TRBD2. Germline CDR1 reads SEHNR; CDR2 reads FQNEAQ (reference sequence). The CDR3 is 18 amino acids. J gave up 3 bases and V 5 bases, and 14 bases lay outside the gene matches. CDR3 residues: CASSQPPQREKDTGELFF. DNA for the CDR3: TGTGCCAGCAGCCAGCCCCCCCAGCGGGAGAAAGACACCGGGGAGCTGTTTTTT.

This clonotype was seen many times. The V call is TRBV4-3, the J call TRBJ1-1, with no clear D. The germline V gene has CDR1 LGHNA and CDR2 YSLEER. Trimming shortened V by 4 bases and J by 0 bases, and 15 bases separated the two germline ends. The CDR3 is 16 amino acids. The CDR3 bases are TGCGCCAGCAGCCTGAAGCTTGGACCGATGAACACTGAAGCTTTCTTT. Protein product: CASSLKLGPMNTEAFF.

The rearrangement uses TRBV4-2 and TRBJ2-2; TRBD2 matches 11 bases. This CDR3 has 14 residues. V trimming: 4 bases; J trimming: 8 bases; junction bases outside the gene matches: 3. CDR1 LGHNA and CDR2 YNFKEQ come from the germline V gene. CDR3 sequence (DNA): TGTGCCAGCAGCCCCCGGACTAGCGGGGGGGAGCTGTTTTTT. This gives the protein CASSPRTSGGELFF.

The chain combines TRBV10-3 with TRBJ2-7; TRBD1 or TRBD2 may be the D gene (5 bases each). Trimming stripped 2 bases from V and 3 bases from J, with 29 bases between. The germline V gene encodes CDR1 ENHRY and CDR2 SYGVKD. The CDR3 contains 20 residues. CDR3 nucleotide sequence: TGTGCCATCAGTGAGCCGAGACGACGGGGCTACCTTATAAAGGACTACGAGCAGTACTTC. Amino acids: CAISEPRRRGYLIKDYEQYF.

This clonotype was picked up a small number of times. The genes are TRBV27 and TRBJ2-1; 7 nucleotides agree with TRBD2. CDR3 length: 14 amino acids. Germline trimming cut 6 bases from V and 7 bases from J; bases unmatched to any gene: 9. Germline V lookup: CDR1 MNHEY, CDR2 SMNVEV (reference sequence). The CDR3 nucleotides read TGTGCCAGCAGCGGACTAGTTGGGGGGAATGAGCAGTTCTTC. It is translated as CASSGLVGGNEQFF.

This clonotype was seen repeatedly, ten times or more. This rearrangement joins TRBV18 to TRBJ2-5; D is possibly TRBD1 (6 bases). V was shortened by 0 bases and J by 1 base, with 15 bases between the two germline ends. The CDR3 consists of 17 residues. Germline lookup yields CDR1 KGHSH and CDR2 LQKENI. CDR3 amino acids: CASSPPLGAAVQETQYF. The CDR3 nucleotides are TGTGCCAGCTCACCACCGTTGGGGGCAGCGGTCCAAGAGACCCAGTACTTC.

V gene TRBV10-3 combines with J gene TRBJ2-2, with TRBD2 identical over 7 bases. Unmatched junction bases numbered 11, after V lost 10 bases and J lost 3 bases. Per the germline V gene, CDR1 is ENHRY and CDR2 is SYGVKD. CDR3 size: 15 residues. The CDR3 loop reads CATSGDLMDTGELFF. CDR3 DNA: TGTGCCACCAGCGGGGACCTTATGGACACCGGGGAGCTGTTTTTT.

This clonotype was observed a handful of times. The chain carries TRBV4-1 and TRBJ2-3; 10 bases are a match to TRBD2. The V and J ends lost 2 bases and 4 bases, in that order; junction bases with no gene match: 12. This CDR3 has 18 amino acids. Germline V lookup: CDR1 MGHRA, CDR2 YSYEKL. The CDR3 loop is CASSQSRFLAGVPDTQYF. The CDR3, as DNA: TGCGCCAGCAGCCAAAGTAGGTTTCTAGCGGGAGTACCAGATACGCAGTATTTT.

This clonotype was seen many times. DNA of the CDR3: TGTGCCAGCAGCTTAGCAAGACAGGGCGGCTATGGCTACACCTTC. Amino acids: CASSLARQGGYGYTF. J is TRBJ1-2 and V is TRBV7-9; 7 nucleotides line up with TRBD1. This CDR3 contains 15 residues. Germline V CDR1 and CDR2: SEHNR, FQNEAQ (reference sequence). J lost 4 bases, V lost 0 bases, and 5 bases had no gene match. Variable domain in full (rest from reference TRBV7-9 and TRBJ1-2): DTGVSQNPRHKITKRGQNVTFRCDPISEHNRLYWYRQTLGQGPEFLTYFQNEAQLEKSRLLSDRFSAERPKGSFSTLEIQRTEQGDSAMYLCASSLARQGGYGYTFGSGTRLTVV.

Concerning this clonotype itself: An end of the junction does not agree with germline; a read error may underlie this. The V and J genes are TRBV7-8 and TRBJ2-1; 11 positions match TRBD2. The CDR3 sequence is 15 residues long. The germline CDR1 and CDR2 sequences are SGHVS and FQNEAQ. DNA for the CDR3: TGTGCCAGCAGCATAGCGGGAGGGCCAATCAATGAGCAGTTCTTC. The encoded protein is CASSIAGGPINEQFF. Combining the CDR3 with reference TRBV7-8 and TRBJ2-1 gives the whole variable domain GAGVSQSPRYKVAKRGQDVALRCDPISGHVSLFWYQQALGQGPEFLTYFQNEAQLDKSGLPSDRFFAERPEGSVSTLKIQRTQQEDSAVYLCASSIAGGPINEQFFGPGTRLTVL.

The chain recombines TRBV12-3 or TRBV12-4 with TRBJ2-7; 15 nucleotides align to TRBD2. The CDR3 extends over 18 amino acids. With V trimmed by 4 bases and J by 4 bases, 11 bases remained unmatched. CDR3 protein: CASSSDGLAGGHGYEQYF. The CDR3 DNA sequence: TGTGCCAGCAGTTCTGATGGACTAGCGGGAGGGCATGGATACGAGCAGTACTTC.

Ten or more counts support this clonotype. The V call is TRBV18, the J call TRBJ1-1, with D maybe TRBD1 (5 bases). Deletions cut 1 base from V and 0 bases from J, with 9 bases between. The CDR3 length is 15 residues. The germline gives CDR1 KGHSH, CDR2 LQKENI. The CDR3 nucleotides read TGTGCCAGCTCACCACTCCCAGGGCTGAACACTGAAGCTTTCTTT. This translates into CASSPLPGLNTEAFF.

For this clonotype: This may be a read error, as it is one base from a much larger clone. The V and J genes are TRBV12-3 or TRBV12-4 and TRBJ2-7, with unresolved D. V shed 5 bases and J shed 0 bases, with 8 bases lying between them. This CDR3 is 13 amino acids long. DNA of the CDR3: TGTGCCAGCAGTCGCTCAGCCTCCTACGAGCAGTACTTC. Its translation: CASSRSASYEQYF.

V usage is TRBV18 and J usage is TRBJ1-3; D gene unclear. Germline CDR1 KGHSH, CDR2 LQKENI. The V end was cut by 1 base, the J end by 0 bases, with 1 base between. CDR3 size: 13 residues. The CDR3 DNA sequence: TGTGCCAGCTCACCACTCTCTGGAAACACCATATATTTT. Translating gives CASSPLSGNTIYF.

At least ten counts were recorded for this clonotype. The chain recombines TRBV6-1 with TRBJ2-3, with 11 bases fitting TRBD1. The germline V gene encodes CDR1 MNHNS and CDR2 SASEGT. J was trimmed by 5 bases and V by 1 base; bases with no gene match: 2. The CDR3 runs 15 residues. The CDR3 protein is CASSEGGQGGDTQYF. The CDR3 DNA reads TGTGCCAGCAGTGAAGGGGGACAGGGGGGAGATACGCAGTATTTT.

This clonotype was recorded many times. The chain carries TRBV3-1 and TRBJ2-7, with TRBD2 matching over 14 bases. The germline gives CDR1 LGHDT, CDR2 YNNKEL (reference sequence). Trimming took 4 bases from V and 6 from J; bases not matched to a gene: 5. The length of the CDR3 is 15 residues. This chain's CDR3 is CASSPRLAGGGEQYF. CDR3 coding DNA: TGTGCCAGCAGCCCACGACTAGCGGGAGGGGGCGAGCAGTACTTC.

This chain links TRBV27 with TRBJ2-7, with D maybe TRBD2 (5 bases). Trimming cost V 1 base and J 6 bases, with 10 bases left between them. From germline, CDR1 is MNHEY and CDR2 SMNVEV (reference sequence). There are 13 residues in the CDR3. The CDR3 spells CASSLLGSVEQYF. The CDR3, as DNA: TGTGCCAGCAGTTTATTGGGGAGCGTCGAGCAGTACTTC.

In regard to this clonotype: This sequence may be a read error, since a much larger clone differs from it by one base. No conserved phenylalanine or tryptophan is present at the end of the CDR3, so a read error is the likely explanation. The V call is TRBV29-1, the J call TRBJ1-1; TRBD1 is a possible D gene (5 bases). The CDR3 runs 12 residues. Germline CDR1 and CDR2: SQVTM and ANQGSEA. Trimming shortened V by 0 bases and J by 7 bases, and 9 bases separated the two germline ends. The chain's CDR3 is CSVEERGDEAFL. Written as DNA, the CDR3 is TGCAGCGTTGAAGAAAGGGGTGATGAAGCTTTCCTT.

Ten or more counts support this clonotype. V and J are TRBV5-5 and TRBJ2-1; D unresolved. Trimming left V 0 bases short and J 0 bases short, with 10 bases between. This CDR3 contains 16 residues. Germline CDR1 SGHKS, CDR2 YYEKEE (reference sequence). The CDR3: CASSLEPESSYNEQFF. The DNA of the CDR3 is TGTGCCAGCAGCTTGGAACCGGAGAGCTCCTACAATGAGCAGTTCTTC.

In this sample, this clonotype turned up a few times. The V call is TRBV28, the J call TRBJ1-5; no clear D gene. V lost 7 bases to trimming and J lost 1 base, with 5 bases between them. The CDR3 totals 12 residues. Germline V gene lookup returns CDR1 MDHEN and CDR2 SYDVKM. The CDR3 sequence is CASIHSNQPQHF. CDR3 DNA: TGTGCCAGCATCCACAGCAATCAGCCCCAGCATTTT.

This clonotype has a count of ten or more. The chain carries TRBV20-1 and TRBJ2-5; 10 nucleotides match TRBD2. CDR1 and CDR2 (germline): DFQATT, SNEGSKA (reference sequence). The V and J ends lost 1 base and 5 bases, in that order; junction bases with no gene match: 4. The CDR3 is made up of 14 amino acids. The CDR3 DNA reads TGCAGTGCTAGAGGGGGGGGACTAGCGGAGACCCAGTACTTC. It yields the protein CSARGGGLAETQYF.